This TCR beta chain appears in the sequencing data of a study of T-cell memory formation after mild COVID-19. For the study at large: Clustering of TCRs was largely donor specific.

General study results and limits: A subset of responding clones appeared in pre-infection memory, suggesting cross-reactive memory joined.

TCRdb redid the calling of the 5' RACE reads with MiXCR, one entry per CDR3 protein. The sample records 450,000 to 650,000 distinct CDR3 sequences, about 22% being singletons. There are a few counts of this clonotype. The antigen is undetermined. CDR3 length equals 13 residues. Germline V lookup: CDR1 SGHKS, CDR2 YYEKEE (reference sequence). V lost 7 bases to trimming and J lost 1 base, with 10 bases between them. This chain connects TRBV5-5 to TRBJ2-3; D uncertain. What was sequenced was PBMCs or a T cell subset sorted from them (not recorded which). This clonotype was sampled from an adult woman who had mild COVID-19 (a few samples of this study predate the infection). Cell type and time point are not known. The CDR3 DNA sequence: TGTGCCAGCCGATTCCCTGGCACAGATACGCAGTATTTT. Its translation is CASRFPGTDTQYF.